Presented here are 20 T cell receptor beta chains from one specimen sequenced in a study of radiotherapy plus CTLA-4 blockade in lung cancer listed by TCRdb under 2018. The library was prepared using the immunoSEQ multiplex PCR assay. Held by TCRdb, this immuneACCESS table contains in-frame sequences only and omits some clones. Under half of the omission traces to an unresolved V gene where checked; the cause of the rest is unknown. For this sample the table gives more than 95,000 clones, of which nearly 80% were detected only once. 4.5% to 6.5% of the sample lies in the top ten. The input for sequencing was peripheral blood, taken from a patient treated with radiotherapy plus ipilimumab. The receptor set was obtained from a human donor with non-small cell lung cancer who had a partial response to radiotherapy plus ipilimumab.

Comments on this clone: In the same sample, other DNA sequences code for this CDR3. This rearrangement joins TRBV6-6 to TRBJ1-2; 10 bases agree with TRBD1. Losses at the gene ends were 6 bases for V and 7 bases for J; bases not matched to a gene: 5. Looked up from germline, CDR1 is MNHNY and CDR2 is SVGAGI (reference sequence). The CDR3 runs to 13 residues. CDR3 residues: CASRETGGFGYTF. CDR3 DNA: TGTGCCAGCAGGGAGACAGGGGGCTTTGGCTACACCTTC.

This chain uses TRBV5-1 with TRBJ2-1, with a tentative D call TRBD2 (6 bases). CDR1 and CDR2 (germline): SGHRS, YFSETQ. The CDR3 extends over 15 amino acids. The V end lost 0 bases, the J end lost 2 bases, and 9 bases lay between the germline ends. The CDR3 DNA reads as TGCGCCAGCAGCTTGGCGGGAGAGACCTACAATGAGCAGTTCTTC. This encodes CASSLAGETYNEQFF.

This rearrangement joins TRBV6-5 to TRBJ2-5; a weak D match, TRBD2 (5 bases). Germline V gene data show CDR1 as MNHEY and CDR2 as SVGAGI. V dropped 3 bases and J dropped 2 bases, with 10 bases sitting between them. This CDR3 has 14 residues. CDR3 nucleotide sequence: TGTGCCAGCAGTTATCGGGCGGGTCAAGAGACCCAGTACTTC. Protein product: CASSYRAGQETQYF.

This clone was found a few times. The gene calls are TRBV2 and TRBJ2-7; perhaps TRBD2 as D (5 bases). The V gene's germline CDR1 is SNHLY and CDR2 FYNNEI. V was trimmed by 7 bases and J by 4 bases, leaving 11 bases between them. The CDR3 is 12 amino acids. CDR3 region: CASTPSGYEQYF. The CDR3 nucleotides read TGTGCCAGCACCCCTTCGGGATACGAGCAGTACTTC.

The CDR3, as DNA: TGTGCCATCAGCTACGACAGGGGAGACGAGCAGTACTTC. Residues: CAISYDRGDEQYF. The V gene is TRBV10-3, the J gene TRBJ2-7; 8 nucleotides line up with TRBD1. Per the germline V gene, CDR1 is ENHRY and CDR2 is SYGVKD. After removal of 6 bases from V and 5 bases from J, the junction contained 6 bases not matched to a gene. This CDR3 spans 13 amino acids.

This clone was found many times. The chain joins TRBV6-4 to TRBJ2-2; D is possibly TRBD2 (5 bases). Germline-derived CDR1 and CDR2 are MRHNA and SNTAGT. The V end was cut by 0 bases, the J end by 8 bases, with 7 bases between. CDR3 length: 13 residues. The CDR3 protein is CASSDSGVGELFF. CDR3 in DNA: TGTGCCAGCAGTGACTCCGGGGTAGGGGAGCTGTTTTTT.

This chain uses TRBV27 with TRBJ1-4, with no clear D. V lost 7 bases and J 4 bases, leaving 10 bases between the germline ends. This CDR3 has 13 amino acids. Germline values: CDR1 MNHEY, CDR2 SMNVEV (reference sequence). The chain's CDR3 is CASKPTGNEKLFF. CDR3 bases: TGTGCCAGCAAACCTACGGGTAATGAAAAACTGTTTTTT.

The chain recombines TRBV7-2 with TRBJ2-3, with D perhaps TRBD2 (6 bases). The ends were cut back, 7 bases at V and 6 bases at J, with 17 bases in the middle. Germline V CDR1 and CDR2: SGHTA, FQGNSA. This CDR3 spans 14 amino acids. The CDR3 protein is CASKLVRDLDTQYF. CDR3 sequence (DNA): TGTGCCAGCAAGTTGGTTAGGGACTTGGATACGCAGTATTTT.

Remarks on this clone: Because the CDR3's place on the DNA is in doubt, the DNA is left out and the CDR3 is given as listed by TCRdb. The chain recombines TRBV1 with TRBJ2-1; TRBD2, as called in the table, went unchecked against the DNA. TRBV1 is a listed pseudogene. The CDR3 has 18 residues if both end residues are counted. The CDR3 sequence: CTSSQVSRWGEGINEQFF.

The chain recombines TRBV28 with TRBJ1-1, with D unresolved. This CDR3 comprises 14 residues. Trimming removed 6 bases at V and 2 bases at J, with 13 bases between. Germline V CDR1 and CDR2: MDHEN, SYDVKM. CDR3 sequence (DNA): TGTGCCAGCAGAGCCGGGTCCTATAACACTGAAGCTTTCTTT. Protein: CASRAGSYNTEAFF.

The chain carries TRBV6-5 and TRBJ1-5; D gene uncertain. This CDR3 has 14 amino acids. Germline-derived CDR1 and CDR2 are MNHEY and SVGAGI. Trimming took off 5 bases at V and 1 base at J, with 9 bases between the two ends. CDR3 DNA sequence: TGTGCCAGCAGTAAGACTACCAGCAATCAGCCCCAGCATTTT. Translated, it gives CASSKTTSNQPQHF.

This clone was seen a handful of times. The chain recombines TRBV19 with TRBJ1-4; D unclear. Trimming cost V 5 bases and J 8 bases, with 12 bases left between them. The germline CDR1 and CDR2 sequences are LNHDA and SQIVND (reference sequence). CDR3 length: 13 amino acids. For the CDR3, the DNA is TGTGCCAGTAGTGCCCTAGTTAGGGAAAAACTGTTTTTT. This gives the protein CASSALVREKLFF.

The chain combines TRBV29-1 with TRBJ1-1; the match to TRBD1 covers 9 bases. CDR1 SQVTM and CDR2 ANQGSEA come from the germline V gene. V gave up 3 bases and J gave up 1 base; unmatched junction bases: 9. CDR3 size: 16 residues. The CDR3 DNA follows: TGCAGCGTTGACGGGACAGGGCTCAACTCGAACACTGAAGCTTTCTTT. Protein product: CSVDGTGLNSNTEAFF.

The table lists this clone with a few counts. The rearrangement joins TRBV11-2 to TRBJ2-3; tentatively, D is TRBD2 (6 bases). The CDR3 has 14 residues. V was shortened by 5 bases and J by 3 bases, with 12 bases between the two germline ends. Germline V CDR1 and CDR2: SGHAT, FQNNGV. CDR3 sequence (DNA): TGTGCCAGCAGCCTGGAGGGACTGACAGATACGCAGTATTTT. Translation: CASSLEGLTDTQYF. The variable domain in full, completed from reference TRBV11-2 and TRBJ2-3, reads EAGVAQSPRYKIIEKRQSVAFWCNPISGHATLYWYQQILGQGPKLLIQFQNNGVVDDSQLPKDRFSAERLKGVDSTLKIQPAKLEDSAVYLCASSLEGLTDTQYFGPGTRLTVL.

The genes are TRBV25-1 and TRBJ1-1; D uncertain. CDR3 size: 13 residues. The germline gives CDR1 MGHDK, CDR2 SYGVNS. V shed 1 base and J shed 1 base, with 4 bases lying between them. The CDR3 here is CASSEFQNTEAFF. The CDR3, as DNA: TGTGCCAGCAGTGAATTCCAGAACACTGAAGCTTTCTTT. Full variable domain (remainder filled in from reference TRBV25-1 and TRBJ1-1): EADIYQTPRYLVIGTGKKITLECSQTMGHDKMYWYQQDPGMELHLIHYSYGVNSTEKGDLSSESTVSRIRTEHFPLTLESARPSHTSQYLCASSEFQNTEAFFGQGTRLTVV.

The J gene is TRBJ1-1, the V gene TRBV7-3; D gene uncertain. With 5 bases removed from V and 3 bases from J, the gap between germline ends came to 10 bases. Germline-derived CDR1 and CDR2 are SGHTA and FQGTGA. The CDR3 totals 13 residues. The CDR3 DNA reads TGTGCCAGCAGCCCAGGAACCGACACTGAAGCTTTCTTT. Protein: CASSPGTDTEAFF. Supplemented by reference TRBV7-3 and TRBJ1-1, the full variable domain reads GAGVSQTPSNKVTEKGKYVELRCDPISGHTALYWYRQSLGQGPEFLIYFQGTGAADDSGLPNDRFFAVRPEGSVSTLKIQRTERGDSAVYLCASSPGTDTEAFFGQGTRLTVV.

This clone appeared once. This sequence joins TRBV5-5 and TRBJ2-1, with TRBD1 matching 9 bases. Germline V gene sequence: CDR1 SGHKS, CDR2 YYEKEE (reference sequence). The CDR3 spans 14 residues. With V trimmed by 4 bases and J by 12 bases, 11 bases remained unmatched. CDR3 loop: CASSTGTGSWTQFF. CDR3 in DNA: TGTGCCAGCAGCACCGGGACAGGGTCGTGGACGCAGTTCTTC.

The V and J genes are TRBV28 and TRBJ2-1, with a weak D call TRBD2 (5 bases). The CDR3 covers 13 residues. V was pared by 6 bases and J by 5 bases, with 11 bases between. Germline CDR1 is MDHEN and CDR2 is SYDVKM. DNA of the CDR3: TGTGCCAGCAGCCGGCGGGTCAACAATGAGCAGTTCTTC. Protein sequence: CASSRRVNNEQFF.

This clone turned up a few times. The chain employs TRBV11-2 and TRBJ2-6; weak D call: TRBD2 (6 bases). The CDR3 covers 14 residues. Germline CDR1 SGHAT, CDR2 FQNNGV. Trimming stripped 6 bases from V and 4 bases from J, with 10 bases between. CDR3 sequence: CASSSGVGANVLTF. For the CDR3, the DNA is TGTGCCAGCAGTTCGGGGGTCGGGGCCAACGTCCTGACTTTC.

This chain connects TRBV15 to TRBJ1-2, with TRBD1 identical over 7 bases. After removal of 0 bases from V and 7 bases from J, the junction contained 8 bases not matched to a gene. CDR1 is LNHNV and CDR2 is YYDKDF in the germline V gene (reference sequence). The CDR3 runs 15 residues. The chain's CDR3 is CATSRDGGTERGYTF. The CDR3 DNA follows: TGTGCCACCAGCAGAGATGGGGGGACAGAACGTGGCTACACCTTC.